Shown below are 17 T cell receptor beta chains from a single sample sequenced in a study of naive and memory T cell subsets. The library had UMIs added by 3' ligation of an oligonucleotide to TCR cDNA. Amplification of ligated cDNA took four PCR rounds with SP2 and nested alpha and beta constant primers. TCRdb ran MiXCR on the 5' RACE reads and lists one entry per CDR3 protein. The sample has roughly 60,000 distinct CDR3 sequences, roughly 8.1% seen once. Every receptor here comes from a female donor in good health.

This clonotype has only a few counts. This sequence joins TRBV6-5 and TRBJ2-2; D gene ambiguous. Between the trimmed V and J ends, which lost 4 bases and 5 bases, there was a span of 11 bases. Germline V gene lookup returns CDR1 MNHEY and CDR2 SVGAGI. CDR3 size: 14 residues. The CDR3 is CASSWTGKTGELFF. The CDR3 nucleotides read TGTGCCAGCAGTTGGACCGGAAAGACCGGGGAGCTGTTTTTT.

CDR3 nucleotide sequence: TGCGCCAGCAGCCAACAGATCCAAGAGACCCAGTACTTC. Amino acids: CASSQQIQETQYF. The V call is TRBV5-1, the J call TRBJ2-5, with D uncertain. V lost 4 bases and J lost 1, with 8 bases in between. Per germline, CDR1 SGHRS and CDR2 YFSETQ. The CDR3 has 13 residues.

This clonotype was picked up many times. The CDR3 sequence is CASSATRGNTDTQYF. CDR3 DNA sequence: TGTGCCAGCAGCGCCACCAGGGGTAACACAGATACGCAGTATTTT. The chain has TRBV12-3 or TRBV12-4 and TRBJ2-3; a weak D match, TRBD1 (6 bases). V was cut by 6 bases and J by 2 bases, with 15 bases left in between. The CDR3 covers 15 residues.

J is TRBJ2-7 and V is TRBV12-3 or TRBV12-4; 9 bases fit TRBD1. With 4 bases clipped from V and 0 bases from J, the junction kept 7 bases outside the gene matches. The CDR3 spans 16 residues. CDR3 bases: TGTGCCAGCAGTTCCGCCGGGACAGGGTCCTCCTACGAGCAGTACTTC. As protein: CASSSAGTGSSYEQYF.

This clonotype was observed a handful of times. The chain uses TRBV15 and TRBJ2-3; 8 nucleotides line up with TRBD2. This CDR3 region has 15 residues. V dropped 6 bases and J dropped 0; count of bases not matched to a gene: 5. Germline CDR1 reads LNHNV; CDR2 reads YYDKDF (reference sequence). The CDR3 sequence: CATRGAGGSTDTQYF. CDR3 in DNA: TGTGCCACCAGAGGTGCGGGAGGAAGCACAGATACGCAGTATTTT. Complete variable domain (other parts from reference TRBV15 and TRBJ2-3): DAMVIQNPRYQVTQFGKPVTLSCSQTLNHNVMYWYQQKSSQAPKLLFHYYDKDFNNEADTPDNFQSRRPNTSFCFLDIRSPGLGDTAMYLCATRGAGGSTDTQYFGPGTRLTVL.

This clonotype was detected only a few times. V and J are TRBV4-1 and TRBJ2-1; D remains unclear. CDR1 and CDR2 (germline): MGHRA, YSYEKL. The germline V and J ends were trimmed by 4 bases and 2 bases, with 12 bases remaining between them. The CDR3 loop spans 15 amino acids. CDR3 sequence reads: CASSPQMTPYNEQFF. For the CDR3, the DNA is TGCGCCAGCAGCCCCCAAATGACCCCCTACAATGAGCAGTTCTTC.

The table lists this clonotype with a few counts. The chain recombines TRBV25-1 with TRBJ1-2; D is undetermined. CDR3 length: 11 amino acids. CDR1 and CDR2 from the germline V gene are MGHDK and SYGVNS. The V and J ends lost 8 bases and 1 base respectively, with 5 bases between them. As DNA, the CDR3 is TGTGCCAGCGCCGGTAACTATGGCTACACCTTC. Amino acid sequence: CASAGNYGYTF.

This clonotype has a count of ten or more. The rearrangement joins TRBV28 to TRBJ1-5; D uncertain. V was cut by 7 bases and J by 0 bases, with 13 bases left in between. The length of the CDR3 is 15 residues. The germline CDR1 and CDR2 sequences are MDHEN and SYDVKM. CDR3 nucleotide sequence: TGTGCCAGCAACTTGGGGTACCGTAGCAATCAGCCCCAGCATTTT. Protein sequence: CASNLGYRSNQPQHF.

V and J are TRBV6-2 or TRBV6-3 and TRBJ2-3; no firm D call. The CDR3 runs 12 residues. The ends were cut back, 11 bases at V and 0 bases at J, with 9 bases in the middle. Germline CDR1 MNHEY, CDR2 SVGEGT. CDR3 coding DNA: TGTGCCGCCGGGCATAGCACAGATACGCAGTATTTT. Its protein product is CAAGHSTDTQYF.

This clonotype was recorded a few times. This chain links TRBV28 with TRBJ1-1, with D hard to call. The germline CDR1 and CDR2 sequences are MDHEN and SYDVKM. V was trimmed by 1 base and J by 3 bases, leaving 12 bases between them. This CDR3 contains 15 residues. The CDR3: CASSLLVGLDTEAFF. The CDR3 bases are TGTGCCAGCAGTTTATTAGTGGGCCTGGACACTGAAGCTTTCTTT. The whole variable domain, filled in from reference TRBV28 and TRBJ1-1, reads DVKVTQSSRYLVKRTGEKVFLECVQDMDHENMFWYRQDPGLGLRLIYFSYDVKMKEKGDIPEGYSVSREKKERFSLILESASTNQTSMYLCASSLLVGLDTEAFFGQGTRLTVV.

This clonotype was observed at least ten times. V is TRBV29-1 and J is TRBJ2-7; D tentatively reads TRBD1 or TRBD2 (6 bases each). The CDR3 covers 13 residues. CDR1 and CDR2 from the germline V gene are SQVTM and ANQGSEA. Between the trimmed V and J ends, which lost 2 bases and 4 bases, there was a span of 12 bases. CDR3 region: CSVELRGGYEQYF. The CDR3, as DNA: TGCAGCGTTGAACTCAGGGGAGGTTACGAGCAGTACTTC.

The chain has TRBV30 and TRBJ1-1; D is possibly TRBD1 (5 bases). With 0 bases removed from V and 1 base from J, the gap between germline ends came to 6 bases. The CDR3 has 13 amino acids. The germline V gene encodes CDR1 GTSNPN and CDR2 SVGIG (reference sequence). The CDR3 DNA reads as TGTGCCTGGAGTGTTCAGGGGAACACTGAAGCTTTCTTT. Translation: CAWSVQGNTEAFF.

This clonotype was recorded many times. The chain recombines TRBV28 with TRBJ2-1; 12 nucleotides agree with TRBD2. J was trimmed by 3 bases and V by 5 bases; bases with no gene match: 11. The CDR3 consists of 18 residues. The V gene's germline CDR1 is MDHEN and CDR2 SYDVKM. CDR3 region: CASSPNMGLAGYYNEQFF. The CDR3 DNA sequence: TGTGCCAGCAGTCCAAACATGGGACTAGCGGGTTACTACAATGAGCAGTTCTTC.

This clonotype appeared a few times. This chain links TRBV7-3 with TRBJ2-1, with 10 bases lining up with TRBD2. This CDR3 is built from 15 residues. Germline V CDR1 and CDR2: SGHTA, FQGTGA. J gave up 8 bases and V 4 bases, and 8 bases lay outside the gene matches. For the CDR3, the DNA is TGTGCCAGCAGCTGGGTAGCGGGGGGTGGGTATGAGCAGTTCTTC. Amino acid sequence: CASSWVAGGGYEQFF.

This clonotype has just a few counts. The J gene is TRBJ1-5, the V gene TRBV12-3 or TRBV12-4; 8 bases align to TRBD1. V shed 6 bases, J shed 1 base, and the junction held 5 bases outside the gene matches. This CDR3 comprises 15 residues. The CDR3 sequence is CASSPGTGSNQPQHF. In nucleotides, the CDR3 is TGTGCCAGCAGCCCCGGGACAGGCAGCAATCAGCCCCAGCATTTT.

In this sample, this clonotype turned up a few times. V usage is TRBV11-1 and J usage is TRBJ2-3; a possible D gene is TRBD2 (6 bases). Trimming removed 5 bases from V and 4 bases from J, with 19 bases in between. This CDR3 spans 16 amino acids. Per the germline V gene, CDR1 is SGHAT and CDR2 is FQDESV (reference sequence). This CDR3 is CASSERVRNGADTQYF. CDR3 in DNA: TGTGCCAGCAGCGAGCGGGTTCGTAACGGGGCAGATACGCAGTATTTT.

The sample holds a few counts of this clonotype. The rearrangement joins TRBV12-3 or TRBV12-4 to TRBJ2-1; either TRBD1 or TRBD2 may fit D (5 bases each). Trimming took 6 bases from V and 6 from J, leaving 21 bases between them. The CDR3 has 16 amino acids. Here the CDR3 reads CASSPLSPDSGNEQFF. The CDR3 nucleotides are TGTGCCAGCAGCCCGCTATCACCCGACAGCGGCAATGAGCAGTTCTTC.